This T cell receptor (beta chain) was obtained from a study of cytotoxic CD8 clonotypes in ibrutinib-treated CLL. The table came from immunoSEQ multiplex PCR; TCRdb's copy has only in-frame clones and leaves some out. The data contain about 140,000 clones, more than 70% of them seen just once; the ten biggest clones take up roughly 7.6%. Germline CDR1 is SGDLS and CDR2 is YYNGEE. V lost 0 bases and J 2 bases, leaving 12 bases between the germline ends. There are 16 residues in the CDR3. The source was PBMCs, collected after 36 months of ibrutinib treatment. The sequence came from a human donor with chronic lymphocytic leukemia. This sequence joins TRBV9 and TRBJ1-3; D gene uncertain. CDR3 sequence reads: CASSVGPIYAGNTIYF. The CDR3 bases are TGTGCCAGCAGCGTAGGCCCGATTTACGCTGGAAACACCATATATTTT.